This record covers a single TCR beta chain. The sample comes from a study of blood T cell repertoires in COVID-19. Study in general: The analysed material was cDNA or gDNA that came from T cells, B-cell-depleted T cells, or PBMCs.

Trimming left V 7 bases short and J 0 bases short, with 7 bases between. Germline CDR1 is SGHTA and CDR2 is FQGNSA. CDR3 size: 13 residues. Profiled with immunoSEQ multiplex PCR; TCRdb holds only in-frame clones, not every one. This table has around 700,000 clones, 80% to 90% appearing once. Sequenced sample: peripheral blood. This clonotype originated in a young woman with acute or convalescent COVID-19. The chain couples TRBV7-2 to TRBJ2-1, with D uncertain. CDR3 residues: CASTLSSYNEQFF. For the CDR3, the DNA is TGTGCCAGCACGCTGAGCTCCTACAATGAGCAGTTCTTC.